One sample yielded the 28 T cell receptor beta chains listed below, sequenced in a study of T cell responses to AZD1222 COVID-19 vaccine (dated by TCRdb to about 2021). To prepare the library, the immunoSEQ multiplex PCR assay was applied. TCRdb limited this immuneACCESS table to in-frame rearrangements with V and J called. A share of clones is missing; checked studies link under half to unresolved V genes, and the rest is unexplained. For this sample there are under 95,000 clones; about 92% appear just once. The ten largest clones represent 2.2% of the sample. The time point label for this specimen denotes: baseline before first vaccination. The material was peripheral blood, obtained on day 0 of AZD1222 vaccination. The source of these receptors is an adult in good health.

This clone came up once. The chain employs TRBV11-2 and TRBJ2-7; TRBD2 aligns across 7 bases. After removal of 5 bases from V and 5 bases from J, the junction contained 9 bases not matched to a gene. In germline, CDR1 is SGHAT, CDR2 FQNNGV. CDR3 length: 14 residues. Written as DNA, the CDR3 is TGTGCCAGCAGCCTAGCGGACCCTTACCACGAGCAGTACTTC. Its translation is CASSLADPYHEQYF.

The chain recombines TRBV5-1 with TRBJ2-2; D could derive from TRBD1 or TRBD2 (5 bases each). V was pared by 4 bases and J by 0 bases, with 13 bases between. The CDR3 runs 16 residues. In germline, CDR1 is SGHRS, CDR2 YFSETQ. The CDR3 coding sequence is TGCGCCAGCAGCCTGTCGGGACCGACGAACACCGGGGAGCTGTTTTTT. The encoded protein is CASSLSGPTNTGELFF.

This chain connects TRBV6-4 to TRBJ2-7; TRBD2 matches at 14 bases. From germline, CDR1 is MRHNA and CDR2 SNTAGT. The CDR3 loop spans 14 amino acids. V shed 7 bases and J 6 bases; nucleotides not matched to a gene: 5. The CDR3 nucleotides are TGTGCCAGCAAAGGGACTAGCGGGAGATGCGAGCAGTACTTC. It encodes CASKGTSGRCEQYF.

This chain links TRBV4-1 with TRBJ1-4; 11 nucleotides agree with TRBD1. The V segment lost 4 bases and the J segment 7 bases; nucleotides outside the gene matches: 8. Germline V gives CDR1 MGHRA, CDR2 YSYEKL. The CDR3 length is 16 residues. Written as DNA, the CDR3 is TGCGCCAGCAGCCTCGGGACAGGGGGTCGGGGTGAAAAACTGTTTTTT. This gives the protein CASSLGTGGRGEKLFF.

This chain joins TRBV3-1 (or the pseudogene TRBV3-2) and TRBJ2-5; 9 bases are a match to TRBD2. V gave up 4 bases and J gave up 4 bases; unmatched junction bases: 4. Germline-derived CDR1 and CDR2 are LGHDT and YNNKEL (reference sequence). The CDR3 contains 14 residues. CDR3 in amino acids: CASSLSGSGETQYF. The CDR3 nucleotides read TGTGCCAGCAGCCTTAGCGGGAGCGGAGAGACCCAGTACTTC.

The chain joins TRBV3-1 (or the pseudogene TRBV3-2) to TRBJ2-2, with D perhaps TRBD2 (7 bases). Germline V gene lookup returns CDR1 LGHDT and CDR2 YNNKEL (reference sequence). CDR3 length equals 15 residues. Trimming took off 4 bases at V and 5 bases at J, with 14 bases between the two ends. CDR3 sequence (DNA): TGTGCCAGCAGCCTAGGGGGGGCCAGAACCGGGGAGCTGTTTTTT. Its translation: CASSLGGARTGELFF.

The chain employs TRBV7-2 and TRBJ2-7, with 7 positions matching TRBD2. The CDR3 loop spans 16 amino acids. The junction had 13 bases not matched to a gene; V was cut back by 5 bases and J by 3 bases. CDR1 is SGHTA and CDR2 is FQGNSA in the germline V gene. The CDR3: CASSPSGTTTSYEQYF. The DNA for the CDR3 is TGTGCCAGCAGCCCCTCCGGGACTACGACCAGCTACGAGCAGTACTTC.

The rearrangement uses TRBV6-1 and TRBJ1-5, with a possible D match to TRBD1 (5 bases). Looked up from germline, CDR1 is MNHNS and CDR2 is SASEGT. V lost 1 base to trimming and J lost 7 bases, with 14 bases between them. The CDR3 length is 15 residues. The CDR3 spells CASSEGGGARQPQHF. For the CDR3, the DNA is TGTGCCAGCAGTGAAGGAGGAGGGGCTAGGCAGCCCCAGCATTTT.

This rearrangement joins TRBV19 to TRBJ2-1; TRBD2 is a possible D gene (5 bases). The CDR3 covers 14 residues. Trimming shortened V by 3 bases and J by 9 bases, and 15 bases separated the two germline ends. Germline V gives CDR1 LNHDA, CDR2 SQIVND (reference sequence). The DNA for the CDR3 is TGTGCCAGTAGTATCGGCGGGCGAATAGGTGAGCAGTTCTTC. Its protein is CASSIGGRIGEQFF.

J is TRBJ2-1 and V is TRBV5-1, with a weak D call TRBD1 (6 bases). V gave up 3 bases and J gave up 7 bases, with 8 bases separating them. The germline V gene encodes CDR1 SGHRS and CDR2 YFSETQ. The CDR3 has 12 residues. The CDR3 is CASSSRGNEQFF. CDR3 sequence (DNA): TGCGCCAGCAGCTCAAGGGGGAATGAGCAGTTCTTC. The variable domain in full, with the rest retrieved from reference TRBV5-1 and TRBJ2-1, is KAGVTQTPRYLIKTRGQQVTLSCSPISGHRSVSWYQQTPGQGLQFLFEYFSETQRNKGNFPGRFSGRQFSNSRSEMNVSTLELGDSALYLCASSSRGNEQFFGPGTRLTVL.

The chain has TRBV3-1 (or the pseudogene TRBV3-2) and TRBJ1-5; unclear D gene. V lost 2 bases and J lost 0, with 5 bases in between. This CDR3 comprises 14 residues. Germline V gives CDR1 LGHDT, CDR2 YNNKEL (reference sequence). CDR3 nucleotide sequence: TGTGCCAGCAGCCAATCCAATAGCAATCAGCCCCAGCATTTT. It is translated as CASSQSNSNQPQHF.

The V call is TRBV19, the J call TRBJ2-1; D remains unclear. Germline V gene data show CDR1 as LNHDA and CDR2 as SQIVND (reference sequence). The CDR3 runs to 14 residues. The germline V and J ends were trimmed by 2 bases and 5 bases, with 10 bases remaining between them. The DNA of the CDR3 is TGTGCCAGTAGTATAATGGATCCAAACAATGAGCAGTTCTTC. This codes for CASSIMDPNNEQFF.

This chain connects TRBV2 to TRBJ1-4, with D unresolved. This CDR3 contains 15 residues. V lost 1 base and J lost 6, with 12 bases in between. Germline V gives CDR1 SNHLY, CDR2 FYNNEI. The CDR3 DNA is TGTGCCAGCAGTGAAGATCTTTTTCGACATGAAAAACTGTTTTTT. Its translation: CASSEDLFRHEKLFF.

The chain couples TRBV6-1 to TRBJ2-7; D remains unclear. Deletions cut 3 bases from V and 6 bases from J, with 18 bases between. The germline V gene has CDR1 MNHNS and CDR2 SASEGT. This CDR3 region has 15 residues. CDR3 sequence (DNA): TGTGCCAGCAGTGATCAGCCATACACCCCTGGCGAGCAGTACTTC. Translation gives CASSDQPYTPGEQYF.

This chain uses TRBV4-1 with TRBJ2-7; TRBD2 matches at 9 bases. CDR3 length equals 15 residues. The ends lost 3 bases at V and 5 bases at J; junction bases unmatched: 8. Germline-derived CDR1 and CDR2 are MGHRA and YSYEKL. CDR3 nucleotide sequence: TGCGCCAGCAGCCAGAACCTGGGACTAGCAGACGAGCAGTACTTC. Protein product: CASSQNLGLADEQYF.

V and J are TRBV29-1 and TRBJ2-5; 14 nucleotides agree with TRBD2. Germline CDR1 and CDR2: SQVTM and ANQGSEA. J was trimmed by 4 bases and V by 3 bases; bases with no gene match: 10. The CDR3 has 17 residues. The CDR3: CSVDRWGGLAGVETQYF. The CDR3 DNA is TGCAGCGTTGACCGATGGGGGGGACTAGCGGGAGTAGAGACCCAGTACTTC.

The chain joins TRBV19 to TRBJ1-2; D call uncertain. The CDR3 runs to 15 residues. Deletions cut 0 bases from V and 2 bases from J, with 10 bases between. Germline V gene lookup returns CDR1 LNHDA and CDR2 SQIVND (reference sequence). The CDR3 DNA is TGTGCCAGTAGTATAGATCGGGAGGACAACTATGGCTACACCTTC. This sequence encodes CASSIDREDNYGYTF. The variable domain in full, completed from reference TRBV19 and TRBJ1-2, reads DGGITQSPKYLFRKEGQNVTLSCEQNLNHDAMYWYRQDPGQGLRLIYYSQIVNDFQKGDIAEGYSVSREKKESFPLTVTSAQKNPTAFYLCASSIDREDNYGYTFGSGTRLTVV.

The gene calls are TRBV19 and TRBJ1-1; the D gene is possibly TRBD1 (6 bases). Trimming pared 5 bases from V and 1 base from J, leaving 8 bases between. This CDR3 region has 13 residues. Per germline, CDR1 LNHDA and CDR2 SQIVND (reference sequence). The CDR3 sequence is CASSDRPNTEAFF. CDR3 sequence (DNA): TGTGCCAGTAGTGACAGGCCGAACACTGAAGCTTTCTTT.

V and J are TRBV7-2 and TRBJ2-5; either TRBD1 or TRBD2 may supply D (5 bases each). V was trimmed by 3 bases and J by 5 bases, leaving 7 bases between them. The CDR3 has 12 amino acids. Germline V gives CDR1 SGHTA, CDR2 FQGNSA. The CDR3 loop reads CASSLRGETQYF. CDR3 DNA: TGTGCCAGCAGCTTGAGGGGCGAGACCCAGTACTTC.

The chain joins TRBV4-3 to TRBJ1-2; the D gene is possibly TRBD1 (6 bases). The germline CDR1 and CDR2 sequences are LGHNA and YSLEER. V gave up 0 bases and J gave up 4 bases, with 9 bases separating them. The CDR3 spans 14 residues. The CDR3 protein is CASSQEGGAYGYTF. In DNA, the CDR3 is TGCGCCAGCAGCCAAGAAGGGGGTGCCTATGGCTACACCTTC.

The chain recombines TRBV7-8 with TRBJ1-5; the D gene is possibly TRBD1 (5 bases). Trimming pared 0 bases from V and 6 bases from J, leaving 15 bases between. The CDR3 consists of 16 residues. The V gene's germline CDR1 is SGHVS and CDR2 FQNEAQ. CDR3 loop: CASSLALGERGQPQHF. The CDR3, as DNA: TGTGCCAGCAGCTTAGCGTTAGGGGAGAGAGGTCAGCCCCAGCATTTT.

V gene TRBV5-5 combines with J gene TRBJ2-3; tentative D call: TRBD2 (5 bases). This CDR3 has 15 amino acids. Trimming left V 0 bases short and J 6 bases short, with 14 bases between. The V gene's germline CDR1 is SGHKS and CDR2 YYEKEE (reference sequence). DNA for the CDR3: TGTGCCAGCAGCTTGGAGGGAGTAGCAGCTGATACGCAGTATTTT. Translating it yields CASSLEGVAADTQYF.

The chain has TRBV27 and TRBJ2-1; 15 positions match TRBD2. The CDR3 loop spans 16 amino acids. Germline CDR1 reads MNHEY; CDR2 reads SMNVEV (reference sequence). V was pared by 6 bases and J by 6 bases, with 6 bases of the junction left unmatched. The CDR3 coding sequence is TGTGCCAGCAGAAACACGGGACTAGCGGGAGGCAATGAGCAGTTCTTC. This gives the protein CASRNTGLAGGNEQFF.

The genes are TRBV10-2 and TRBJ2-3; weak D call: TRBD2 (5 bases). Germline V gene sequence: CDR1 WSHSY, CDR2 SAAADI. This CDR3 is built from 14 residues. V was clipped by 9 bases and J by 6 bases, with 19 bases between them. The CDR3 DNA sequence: TGCGCCAGTCTAACAGCGGTGGCGAGGGATACGCAGTATTTT. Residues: CASLTAVARDTQYF.

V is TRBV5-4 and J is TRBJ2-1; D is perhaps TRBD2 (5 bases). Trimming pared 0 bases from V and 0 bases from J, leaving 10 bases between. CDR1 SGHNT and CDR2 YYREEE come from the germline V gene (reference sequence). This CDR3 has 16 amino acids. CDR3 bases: TGTGCCAGCAGCTTGGGAGGGATTAGCTCCTACAATGAGCAGTTCTTC. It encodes CASSLGGISSYNEQFF. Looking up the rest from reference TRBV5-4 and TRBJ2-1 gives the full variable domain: ETGVTQSPTHLIKTRGQQVTLRCSSQSGHNTVSWYQQALGQGPQFIFQYYREEENGRGNFPPRFSGLQFPNYSSELNVNALELDDSALYLCASSLGGISSYNEQFFGPGTRLTVL.

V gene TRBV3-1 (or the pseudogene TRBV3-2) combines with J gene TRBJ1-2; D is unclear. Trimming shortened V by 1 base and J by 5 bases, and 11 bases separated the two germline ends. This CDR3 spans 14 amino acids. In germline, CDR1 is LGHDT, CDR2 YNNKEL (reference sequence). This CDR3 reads CASSQVAVTYGYTF. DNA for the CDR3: TGTGCCAGCAGCCAAGTGGCCGTAACTTATGGCTACACCTTC.

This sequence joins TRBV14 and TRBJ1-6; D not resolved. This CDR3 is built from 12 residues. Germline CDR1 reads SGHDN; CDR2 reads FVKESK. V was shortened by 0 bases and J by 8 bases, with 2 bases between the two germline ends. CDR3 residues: CASSQDYSPLHF. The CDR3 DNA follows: TGTGCCAGCAGCCAAGATTATTCACCCCTCCACTTT.

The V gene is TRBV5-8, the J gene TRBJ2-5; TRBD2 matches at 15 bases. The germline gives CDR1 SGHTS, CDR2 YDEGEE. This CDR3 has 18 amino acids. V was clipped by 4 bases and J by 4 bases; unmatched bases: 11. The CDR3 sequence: CASSQGLAGGPIGETQYF. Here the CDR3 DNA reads TGTGCCAGCAGCCAGGGACTAGCGGGGGGCCCGATTGGAGAGACCCAGTACTTC.